This passage covers 27 T cell receptor beta chains from one sample sequenced in a study of cytomegalovirus exposure and HLA in healthy donors. The PCR contained 60 Vbeta and 13 Jbeta primers. TCRdb's copy holds only in-frame clones and misses some; the assay was immunoSEQ multiplex PCR. Here the sample spans about 160,000 clones, approximately 80% being singletons. The sample consisted of PBMCs. The receptors were sampled from a man younger than 45 in good health and CMV-seronegative.

The V gene is TRBV9, the J gene TRBJ1-4; D not resolved. The germline CDR1 and CDR2 sequences are SGDLS and YYNGEE. Trimming shortened V by 4 bases and J by 0 bases, and 10 bases separated the two germline ends. There are 15 residues in the CDR3. Here the CDR3 DNA reads TGTGCCAGCAGCCCACACCAGTCAACTAATGAAAAACTGTTTTTT. Protein sequence: CASSPHQSTNEKLFF. Based on the CDR3 plus reference TRBV9 and TRBJ1-4, the full variable domain is DSGVTQTPKHLITATGQRVTLRCSPRSGDLSVYWYQQSLDQGLQFLIQYYNGEERAKGNILERFSAQQFPDLHSELNLSSLELGDSALYFCASSPHQSTNEKLFFGSGTQLSVL.

This clone was detected only once. This rearrangement joins TRBV29-1 to TRBJ1-6; 9 bases line up with TRBD1. Germline V gives CDR1 SQVTM, CDR2 ANQGSEA. The CDR3 runs 15 residues. Germline trimming cut 7 bases from V and 9 bases from J; bases unmatched to any gene: 13. The CDR3 loop is CSARVGTGLGSPLHF. CDR3 nucleotide sequence: TGCAGCGCCCGTGTGGGGACAGGGCTAGGTTCACCCCTCCACTTT.

The gene calls are TRBV19 and TRBJ2-7; D perhaps matches TRBD1 (5 bases). Trimming shortened V by 3 bases and J by 7 bases, and 13 bases separated the two germline ends. This CDR3 has 13 amino acids. Per the germline V gene, CDR1 is LNHDA and CDR2 is SQIVND (reference sequence). The CDR3 sequence: CASSIDWGREQYF. CDR3 coding DNA: TGTGCCAGTAGTATCGATTGGGGCAGGGAGCAGTACTTC.

CDR3 bases: TGTGCCAGCAGCTTGGGGGGGGTTCAAGAGACCCAGTACTTC. Amino acid sequence: CASSLGGVQETQYF. The chain has TRBV7-2 and TRBJ2-5, with 7 bases aligning to TRBD2. The CDR3 is 14 amino acids. Trimming at V came to 3 bases and at J to 2 bases, leaving 3 bases not matched to a gene. Germline loops: CDR1 SGHTA, CDR2 FQGNSA. Combining the CDR3 with reference TRBV7-2 and TRBJ2-5 gives the whole variable domain GAGVSQSPSNKVTEKGKDVELRCDPISGHTALYWYRQSLGQGLEFLIYFQGNSAPDKSGLPSDRFSAERTGGSVSTLTIQRTQQEDSAVYLCASSLGGVQETQYFGPGTRLLVL.

V usage is TRBV30 and J usage is TRBJ1-3, with a possible D match to TRBD1 (5 bases). CDR3 length: 15 residues. Germline values: CDR1 GTSNPN, CDR2 SVGIG (reference sequence). Trimming pared 1 base from V and 2 bases from J, leaving 12 bases between. CDR3 in DNA: TGTGCCTGGAGTGGACAGTTTACAACTGGAAACACCATATATTTT. Translated, it gives CAWSGQFTTGNTIYF.

The chain is built from TRBV13 and TRBJ2-7; D is undetermined. The V gene lost 2 bases and the J gene lost 5 bases, with 7 bases spanning the gap. The CDR3 spans 12 residues. Per the germline V gene, CDR1 is PRHDT and CDR2 is FYEKMQ (reference sequence). The CDR3 sequence: CASSLRVNEQYF. The CDR3 DNA is TGTGCCAGCAGCTTACGAGTAAACGAGCAGTACTTC.

V is TRBV15 and J is TRBJ2-2, with TRBD2 identical over 11 bases. This CDR3 region has 16 residues. The germline V gene has CDR1 LNHNV and CDR2 YYDKDF (reference sequence). V trimming: 5 bases; J trimming: 6 bases; junction bases outside the gene matches: 8. The CDR3, as DNA: TGTGCCACCAGCCCGGGACTAGCGGTTTATTCCGGGGAGCTGTTTTTT. As protein: CATSPGLAVYSGELFF.

The V and J genes are TRBV7-9 and TRBJ2-7; TRBD1 aligns across 9 bases. The ends lost 2 bases at V and 6 bases at J; junction bases unmatched: 11. Germline V gives CDR1 SEHNR, CDR2 FQNEAQ (reference sequence). The CDR3 covers 16 residues. Here the CDR3 reads CASSLRAGQGLGEQYF. The CDR3 region has the DNA TGTGCCAGCAGCTTAAGGGCGGGACAGGGATTAGGCGAGCAGTACTTC.

The J gene is TRBJ2-1, the V gene TRBV9, with D maybe TRBD2 (5 bases). CDR3 size: 13 residues. V shed 7 bases and J shed 0 bases, with 8 bases lying between them. Germline loops: CDR1 SGDLS, CDR2 YYNGEE. This chain's CDR3 is CASARDSYNEQFF. The CDR3 nucleotides read TGTGCCAGCGCCCGGGACTCCTACAATGAGCAGTTCTTC.

V is TRBV11-2 and J is TRBJ2-7; D unresolved. The germline V and J ends were trimmed by 1 base and 1 base, with 8 bases remaining between them. The germline CDR1 and CDR2 sequences are SGHAT and FQNNGV. The CDR3 runs 14 residues. The CDR3 protein is CASSLVSSSYEQYF. CDR3 nucleotides: TGTGCCAGCAGCTTAGTATCCAGTTCCTACGAGCAGTACTTC.

This clone was recorded once. The rearrangement uses TRBV7-7 and TRBJ2-3; 7 bases align to TRBD1. The CDR3 is 15 residues long. J was trimmed by 2 bases and V by 5 bases; bases with no gene match: 7. Germline V gene data show CDR1 as SSHAT and CDR2 as FNYEAQ (reference sequence). As DNA, the CDR3 is TGTGCCAGCAGCGTAGACAGGGCCTCCACAGATACGCAGTATTTT. This codes for CASSVDRASTDTQYF.

As DNA, the CDR3 is TGTGCCAGCAGCTCCGACAGGGGTCGACCCCAGCATTTT. Amino acids: CASSSDRGRPQHF. The rearrangement joins TRBV7-2 to TRBJ1-5; TRBD1 matches at 8 bases. The ends lost 4 bases at V and 10 bases at J; junction bases unmatched: 6. The CDR3 extends over 13 amino acids. Germline assignment: CDR1 SGHTA and CDR2 FQGNSA.

The rearrangement links TRBV20-1 to TRBJ1-1; 7 bases line up with TRBD1. The CDR3 covers 11 residues. Germline V gene sequence: CDR1 DFQATT, CDR2 SNEGSKA (reference sequence). The V and J ends lost 5 bases and 7 bases, in that order; junction bases with no gene match: 4. In nucleotides, the CDR3 is TGCAGTGCTCGGGGGACAGATGAAGCTTTCTTT. Protein sequence: CSARGTDEAFF.

This clone was counted a few times. The genes are TRBV10-2 and TRBJ2-3; D is possibly TRBD2 (6 bases). The CDR3 consists of 17 residues. CDR1 and CDR2 (germline): WSHSY, SAAADI. The V and J ends lost 6 bases and 0 bases respectively, with 19 bases between them. Here the CDR3 reads CASSLRTTGTSTDTQYF. In DNA, the CDR3 is TGCGCCAGCAGCCTCCGGACTACCGGGACTAGCACAGATACGCAGTATTTT.

The genes are TRBV29-1 and TRBJ2-7; TRBD1 might be the D (5 bases). Trimming removed 5 bases at V and 4 bases at J, with 12 bases between. In germline, CDR1 is SQVTM, CDR2 ANQGSEA. The CDR3 is made up of 12 amino acids. The CDR3 loop reads CSVLTDLYEQYF. The CDR3 coding sequence is TGCAGCGTTCTGACAGATCTGTACGAGCAGTACTTC.

The chain combines TRBV7-9 with TRBJ1-6; 7 nucleotides align to TRBD1. Germline V gene lookup returns CDR1 SEHNR and CDR2 FQNEAQ (reference sequence). The CDR3 is 14 residues long. V lost 3 bases and J lost 8; bases outside the gene matches: 4. For the CDR3, the DNA is TGTGCCAGCAGCTTTTGGCAGGGGGATTCACCCCTCCACTTT. It is translated as CASSFWQGDSPLHF.

For the CDR3, the DNA is TGTGCCTGGACTATCGACGGGGGGTCCGAGCAGTACTTC. Protein: CAWTIDGGSEQYF. The gene calls are TRBV30 and TRBJ2-7; 7 positions agree with TRBD2. The germline V gene encodes CDR1 GTSNPN and CDR2 SVGIG (reference sequence). V was pared by 4 bases and J by 6 bases, with 9 bases of the junction left unmatched. This CDR3 is 13 amino acids long.

This clone appeared a single time. The V call is TRBV4-1, the J call TRBJ1-6; 7 bases are shared with TRBD1. Per the germline V gene, CDR1 is MGHRA and CDR2 is YSYEKL. This CDR3 is 16 amino acids long. The ends lost 2 bases at V and 6 bases at J; junction bases unmatched: 7. As DNA, the CDR3 is TGCGCCAGCAGCCAAACCCCGGGACAGCGTAATTCACCCCTCCACTTT. Translating gives CASSQTPGQRNSPLHF.

This clone was seen more than once but under ten times. The V gene is TRBV28, the J gene TRBJ2-7; no firm D call. In germline, CDR1 is MDHEN, CDR2 SYDVKM. Trimming left V 3 bases short and J 1 base short, with 10 bases between. The CDR3 contains 14 residues. The CDR3 nucleotides are TGTGCCAGCAGTTTCACCGGGTCATCCTACGAGCAGTACTTC. Translation gives CASSFTGSSYEQYF.

This rearrangement joins TRBV20-1 to TRBJ2-3; D remains ambiguous. From germline, CDR1 is DFQATT and CDR2 SNEGSKA (reference sequence). Between the trimmed V and J ends, which lost 8 bases and 6 bases, there was a span of 9 bases. The CDR3 loop spans 10 amino acids. The DNA of the CDR3 is TGCAGTCCCGTAGTGGATACGCAGTATTTT. It translates to CSPVVDTQYF.

This clone appeared a few times. The chain couples TRBV27 to TRBJ1-2; 9 bases match TRBD1. The CDR3 consists of 12 residues. Germline CDR1 MNHEY, CDR2 SMNVEV (reference sequence). V was pared by 10 bases and J by 4 bases, with 4 bases of the junction left unmatched. CDR3 DNA sequence: TGTGCCACTTCGGGACAGGGCTATGGCTACACCTTC. It specifies CATSGQGYGYTF.

This sequence joins TRBV30 and TRBJ1-5, with a possible D match to TRBD1 (5 bases). V was trimmed by 7 bases and J by 4 bases, leaving 20 bases between them. The CDR3 extends over 15 amino acids. Germline V CDR1 and CDR2: GTSNPN, SVGIG (reference sequence). The CDR3 coding sequence is TGTGCCTTCATCATAAGCGGAGGGGCTAATCAGCCCCAGCATTTT. This codes for CAFIISGGANQPQHF.

V usage is TRBV27 and J usage is TRBJ2-4; TRBD1 matches at 8 bases. Per the germline V gene, CDR1 is MNHEY and CDR2 is SMNVEV (reference sequence). Unmatched junction bases numbered 1, after V lost 9 bases and J lost 6 bases. The CDR3 extends over 11 amino acids. This CDR3 is CASTGGNIQYF. Here the CDR3 DNA reads TGTGCCAGTACAGGGGGAAACATTCAGTACTTC.

The chain links TRBV27 to TRBJ2-3; 7 bases map to TRBD2. CDR1 and CDR2 from the germline V gene are MNHEY and SMNVEV (reference sequence). Trimming at V came to 7 bases and at J to 5 bases, leaving 12 bases not matched to a gene. The CDR3 totals 15 residues. CDR3 sequence (DNA): TGTGCCAGCAATCCCCTGGGAGGGGTTCGAGATACGCAGTATTTT. Protein product: CASNPLGGVRDTQYF.

In its sample, this clone was seen a few times. The V call is TRBV7-3, the J call TRBJ2-1; 10 positions match TRBD1. This CDR3 is built from 14 residues. Germline loops: CDR1 SGHTA, CDR2 FQGTGA. J lost 8 bases, V lost 3 bases, and 4 bases had no gene match. CDR3 in DNA: TGTGCCAGCAGCTTCGACAGGGGGCGAGATGAGCAGTTCTTC. Its translation: CASSFDRGRDEQFF.

The chain recombines TRBV5-1 with TRBJ1-5; 7 bases align to TRBD1. There are 17 residues in the CDR3. The V gene end was trimmed by 0 bases and the J gene end by 1 base; junction bases not matched to a gene: 7. CDR1 and CDR2 from the germline V gene are SGHRS and YFSETQ. The CDR3 DNA reads TGCGCCAGCAGCTTGGGCGGGACAGATCGGAGCAATCAGCCCCAGCATTTT. Its protein is CASSLGGTDRSNQPQHF.

V gene TRBV7-2 combines with J gene TRBJ1-2; 7 bases are shared with TRBD1. V gave up 1 base and J gave up 8 bases; unmatched junction bases: 10. Germline CDR1 and CDR2: SGHTA and FQGNSA. The length of the CDR3 is 15 residues. CDR3 protein: CASSLGRGTAEGYTF. The CDR3 DNA reads TGTGCCAGCAGCTTAGGACGCGGGACAGCTGAGGGCTACACCTTC.